The entry that follows covers one T cell receptor (beta chain) sequence. This record belongs to a study of shared clonotypes between healthy human individuals. The CDR3 runs to 11 residues. V shed 6 bases and J shed 6 bases, with 12 bases lying between them. Germline CDR1 and CDR2: DFQATT and SNEGSKA (reference sequence). The data were produced by immunoSEQ multiplex PCR, yet TCRdb's version contains in-frame clones alone and is incomplete. Of 800,000 to 1,200,000 clones listed, around three quarters were seen once; the top ten hold about 0.52%. The sequenced sample consisted of memory CD4+ T cells from PBMCs. Sample subset: CD45RA-negative fraction. This sequence joins TRBV20-1 and TRBJ2-7, with D unresolved. This clonotype was sampled from a man between 18 and 29 years old in good health. Some clones in this sample may be carry-over from other donors' samples. CDR3 loop: CSASALTEQYF. For the CDR3, the DNA is TGCAGTGCGTCAGCCTTGACCGAGCAGTACTTC.